This entry describes one T cell receptor beta chain. No antigen is known for it. Time point here: week 35, safety follow-up. Alongside topical imiquimod, each dose of vaccine comprised 300 ug of mutant IDH1 20-mer peptide. This sample was taken from a study of a mutant IDH1 vaccine in newly diagnosed glioma. Germline CDR1 is SGHVS and CDR2 is FQNEAQ. This CDR3 comprises 14 residues. V was shortened by 4 bases and J by 3 bases, with 10 bases between the two germline ends. Profiling relied on immunoSEQ multiplex PCR, and the TCRdb table lists in-frame clones only, not all of them. The sample includes tens of thousands of clones, 70% to 90% seen only once; the top ten take 1.5% to 2.5%.

This chain links TRBV7-8 with TRBJ2-1; D remains unclear. The source is a man aged 25 to 40 with glioma. The starting material was PBMCs, obtained from a glioma patient whose treatment included an IDH1 peptide vaccine. The CDR3 DNA is TGTGCCAGCAGCTCTTGGACGGGCTACAATGAGCAGTTCTTC. Translation: CASSSWTGYNEQFF.